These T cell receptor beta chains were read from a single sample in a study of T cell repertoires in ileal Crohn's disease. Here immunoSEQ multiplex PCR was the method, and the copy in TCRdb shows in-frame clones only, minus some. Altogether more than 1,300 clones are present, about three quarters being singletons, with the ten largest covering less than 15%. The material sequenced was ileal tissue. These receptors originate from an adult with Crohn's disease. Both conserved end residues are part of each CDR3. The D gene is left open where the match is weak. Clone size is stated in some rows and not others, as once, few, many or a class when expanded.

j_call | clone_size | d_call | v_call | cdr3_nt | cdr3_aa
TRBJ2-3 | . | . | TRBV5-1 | TGCGCCAGCAGCTCAGGGGGGAGCACAGATACGCAGTATTTT | CASSSGGSTDTQYF
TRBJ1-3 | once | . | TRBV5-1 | TGCGCCAGCTTCCTCCCCACCCAGGGGCCGATCTCTGGAAACACCATATATTTT | CASFLPTQGPISGNTIYF
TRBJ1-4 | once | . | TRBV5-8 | TGTGCCAGCAGCTTGGGCCGGGAATCTAATGAAAAACTGTTTTTT | CASSLGRESNEKLFF
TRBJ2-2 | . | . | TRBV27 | TGTGCCAGCAGTTTGACAGCCGGGACCGGGGAGCTGTTTTTT | CASSLTAGTGELFF
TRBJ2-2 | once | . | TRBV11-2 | TGTGCCAGCAGCTTAGCCAACACCGGGGAGCTGTTTTTT | CASSLANTGELFF
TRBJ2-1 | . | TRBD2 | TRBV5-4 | TGTGCCAGCAGCTTGAGCGGCGGGGGGCTTCAGGAGCAGTTCTTC | CASSLSGGGLQEQFF
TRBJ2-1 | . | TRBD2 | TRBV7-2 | TGTGCCAGCAGCTTGCTACGCGGGGGGTCGGAGCAGTTCTTC | CASSLLRGGSEQFF
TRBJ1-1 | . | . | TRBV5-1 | TGCGCCAGCAGCTTGGCGCAGGGAGGCACTGAAGCTTTCTTT | CASSLAQGGTEAFF
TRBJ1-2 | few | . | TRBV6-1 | TGTGCCAGCAGTGACCCCCAGGGCAATGGCTACACCTTC | CASSDPQGNGYTF
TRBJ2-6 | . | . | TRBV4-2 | TGTGCCAGCAGCCAAGACAACTCTGGGGCCAACGTCCTGACTTTC | CASSQDNSGANVLTF
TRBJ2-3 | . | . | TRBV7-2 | TGTGCCAGCAGCTTAGAAAGGGTGAAAGATACGCAGTATTTT | CASSLERVKDTQYF
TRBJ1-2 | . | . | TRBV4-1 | TGCGCCAGCAGCCCTACGCAGGGGCAGAACTATGGCTACACCTTC | CASSPTQGQNYGYTF
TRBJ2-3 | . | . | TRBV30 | TGTGCCTGGAGTGTAGAGGCGGGCACGCAGTATTTT | CAWSVEAGTQYF
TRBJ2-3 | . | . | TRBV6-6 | TGTGCCAGCACCCTACAACTTGGGGGCGGCACAGATACGCAGTATTTT | CASTLQLGGGTDTQYF
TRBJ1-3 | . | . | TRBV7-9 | TGTGCCAGCAGCCCTGATCGCTCTGGAAACACCATATATTTT | CASSPDRSGNTIYF
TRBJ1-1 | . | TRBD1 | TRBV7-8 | TGTGCCAGCAGCTTACATACGAGACAGGGGAACACTGAAGCTTTCTTT | CASSLHTRQGNTEAFF
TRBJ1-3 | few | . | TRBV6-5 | TGTGCCAGCAGTTACTCGATAGCTCAGGGAAACACCATATATTTT | CASSYSIAQGNTIYF
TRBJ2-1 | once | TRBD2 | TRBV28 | TGTGCCAGCAGATACTTAGCGGGGGGACACAATGAGCAGTTCTTC | CASRYLAGGHNEQFF
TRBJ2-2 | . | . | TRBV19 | TGTGCCAGTAGTACCATCGCTGGTGGGGAGCTGTTTTTT | CASSTIAGGELFF
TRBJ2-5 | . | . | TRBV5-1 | TGCGCCAGCAGCTTGGTGCTAGCCGAGACCCAGTACTTC | CASSLVLAETQYF
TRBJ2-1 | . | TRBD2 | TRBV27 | TGTGCCAGCAGTTTATCCAGCGGGGGCTACAATGAGCAGTTCTTC | CASSLSSGGYNEQFF
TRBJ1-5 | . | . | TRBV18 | TGTGCCAGCTCGTCAGGGGAGGATCAGCCCCAGCATTTT | CASSSGEDQPQHF
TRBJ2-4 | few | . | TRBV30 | TGTGCCTGGAGTTCCGGCGCGGGGAAAAACATTCAGTACTTC | CAWSSGAGKNIQYF
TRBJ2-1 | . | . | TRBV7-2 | TGTGCCAGCAGCTTTGGTCTCACCGTCAATGAGCAGTTCTTC | CASSFGLTVNEQFF
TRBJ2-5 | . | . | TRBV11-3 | TGTGCCAGCAGCTTAGGCGTGTTAGAGACCCAGTACTTC | CASSLGVLETQYF
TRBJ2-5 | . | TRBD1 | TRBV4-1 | TGCGCCAGCAGCCAGGGGACAGGATGGGGACAAGAGACCCAGTACTTC | CASSQGTGWGQETQYF
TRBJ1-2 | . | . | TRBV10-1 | TGCGCCAGCAGTGAGCAAATTACAGGGTCGGAAGGCTACACCTTC | CASSEQITGSEGYTF
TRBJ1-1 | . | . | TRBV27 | TGTGCCAGCAGTCCCAGAGGGGCGGGGGACACTGAAGCTTTCTTT | CASSPRGAGDTEAFF
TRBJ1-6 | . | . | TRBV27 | TGTGCCAGCAGTTTAGAGGGAAATTCACCCCTCCACTTT | CASSLEGNSPLHF
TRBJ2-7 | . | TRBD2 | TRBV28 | TGTGCCAGCAGTCCCGAGGGGACTAAAAGGAAATACGAGCAGTACTTC | CASSPEGTKRKYEQYF
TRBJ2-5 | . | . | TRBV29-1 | TGCAGCGGTGGCGGGACAGTCCAAGAGACCCAGTACTTC | CSGGGTVQETQYF
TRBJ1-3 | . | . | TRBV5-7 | TGTGCCAGCAGCTTGGTCCAGGGTGGGTTTCCTGGAAACACCATATATTTT | CASSLVQGGFPGNTIYF
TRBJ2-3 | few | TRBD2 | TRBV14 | TGTGCCAGCAGCCGCGGCGGGGGGTACACAGATACGCAGTATTTT | CASSRGGGYTDTQYF
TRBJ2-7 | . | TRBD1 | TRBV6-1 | TGTGCCAGCAGTGAAAGGTGGGACAGAGACTACGAGCAGTACTTC | CASSERWDRDYEQYF
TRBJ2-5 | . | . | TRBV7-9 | TGTGCCAGCAGCCACCCCTTGGGTAAGGGGGAAGAGACCCAGTACTTC | CASSHPLGKGEETQYF
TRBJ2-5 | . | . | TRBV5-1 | TGCGCCAGCACCCCTTCCGGGGCAGGAGAGACCCAGTACTTC | CASTPSGAGETQYF
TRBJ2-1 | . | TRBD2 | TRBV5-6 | TGTGCCAGCAGCTTCCCGAGCGGGGGGGTGCAGTTCTTC | CASSFPSGGVQFF
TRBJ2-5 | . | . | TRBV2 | TGTGCCAGCAGTGAAGTGGTAGGGGCCTACTTC | CASSEVVGAYF
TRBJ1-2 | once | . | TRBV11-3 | TGTGCCAGCAGCTCCAGGGGATATGGCTACACCTTC | CASSSRGYGYTF
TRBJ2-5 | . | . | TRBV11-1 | TGTGCCAGCAGCCACAGGGATGAGACCCAGTACTTC | CASSHRDETQYF
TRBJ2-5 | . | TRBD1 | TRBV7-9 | TGTGCCAGCAGCTTGAGCTTTGAGGGGGCTTTCCAAGAGACCCAGTACTTC | CASSLSFEGAFQETQYF
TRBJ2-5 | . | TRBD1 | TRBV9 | TGTGCCAGCAGCGCCCACAGGGGGGCGGGAGAGACCCAGTACTTC | CASSAHRGAGETQYF
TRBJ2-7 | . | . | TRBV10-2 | TGCGCCAGCAGTGTTAGACTGTCCTCCTACGAGCAGTACTTC | CASSVRLSSYEQYF
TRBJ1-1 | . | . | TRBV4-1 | TGCGCCAGCAGCCAAGATGCCACTGAAGCTTTCTTT | CASSQDATEAFF
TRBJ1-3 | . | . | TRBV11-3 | TGTGCCAGCAGCTTAGCCCCCGGTTCTGGAAACACCATATATTTT | CASSLAPGSGNTIYF
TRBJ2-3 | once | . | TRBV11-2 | TGTGCCAGCACCTACCGTAGGACTTTGAGCACAGATACGCAGTATTTT | CASTYRRTLSTDTQYF
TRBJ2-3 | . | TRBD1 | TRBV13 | TGTGCCAGCAGCTCAATAGTTCAGACAGGGGATACGCAGTATTTT | CASSSIVQTGDTQYF
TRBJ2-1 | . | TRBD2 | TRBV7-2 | TGTGCCAGCAGCTCCCTAGCGGTGGATGAGCAGTTCTTC | CASSSLAVDEQFF